These T cell receptor beta chains were read from a single sample in a study of cytomegalovirus exposure and HLA in healthy donors. Only in-frame clones appear in the TCRdb table, and some are missing; sequencing was by immunoSEQ multiplex PCR. The table lists 75,000 to 95,000 clones, roughly 80% of them singletons, with approximately 4.6% in the top ten. The specimen sequenced was PBMCs. These receptors came from a woman aged 40 to 49 in good health and CMV-seropositive. The CDR3 runs from the conserved cysteine through the conserved F or W. Fields, in order: J gene, V gene, D gene, clone size, CDR3 protein, CDR3 DNA. The D gene is left open where the match is weak. The size of a clone is reported for some rows only, either as once, few or many, or as a class for expanded clones.

j_gene: TRBJ1-5
v_gene: TRBV5-5
d_gene: .
abundance: few
CDR3aa: CASSSQGIQNSNQPQHF
CDR3nt: TGTGCCAGCAGCTCACAGGGAATCCAGAATAGCAATCAGCCCCAGCATTTT

j_gene: TRBJ2-1
v_gene: TRBV6-5
d_gene: TRBD2
abundance: .
CDR3aa: CASSYRSVAGGNEQFF
CDR3nt: TGTGCCAGCAGTTACCGCTCCGTAGCGGGAGGGAATGAGCAGTTCTTC

j_gene: TRBJ2-7
v_gene: TRBV18
d_gene: .
abundance: .
CDR3aa: CASSIGSPTYEQYF
CDR3nt: TGTGCCAGCTCAATCGGGTCACCGACCTACGAGCAGTACTTC

j_gene: TRBJ2-3
v_gene: TRBV4-2
d_gene: TRBD1
abundance: .
CDR3aa: CASSQDRGQGTDTQYF
CDR3nt: TGTGCCAGCAGCCAAGATCGAGGACAGGGAACTGATACGCAGTATTTT

j_gene: TRBJ2-3
v_gene: TRBV11-2
d_gene: TRBD2
abundance: .
CDR3aa: CASRPGTSPLRPDTQYF
CDR3nt: TGTGCCAGCAGACCCGGGACTAGCCCCCTGAGGCCCGATACGCAGTATTTT

j_gene: TRBJ2-5
v_gene: TRBV7-9
d_gene: TRBD2
abundance: .
CDR3aa: CASSLLAGDETQYF
CDR3nt: TGTGCCAGCAGCCTACTAGCGGGAGATGAGACCCAGTACTTC

j_gene: TRBJ2-1
v_gene: TRBV11-2
d_gene: TRBD1
abundance: .
CDR3aa: CASSSHKGQAGNNEQFF
CDR3nt: TGTGCCAGCAGCTCCCACAAGGGACAGGCTGGAAACAATGAGCAGTTCTTC

j_gene: TRBJ1-5
v_gene: TRBV5-1
d_gene: TRBD1
abundance: .
CDR3aa: CASSAGTGSNQPQHF
CDR3nt: TGCGCCAGCAGCGCCGGGACAGGGAGCAATCAGCCCCAGCATTTT

j_gene: TRBJ2-1
v_gene: TRBV10-1
d_gene: TRBD1
abundance: .
CDR3aa: CASSDIGQGANEQFF
CDR3nt: TGCGCCAGCAGTGACATAGGACAGGGGGCCAATGAGCAGTTCTTC

j_gene: TRBJ2-1
v_gene: TRBV6-4
d_gene: TRBD1
abundance: .
CDR3aa: CASSRDRFYNEQFF
CDR3nt: TGTGCCAGCAGTCGGGACAGGTTCTACAATGAGCAGTTCTTC

j_gene: TRBJ1-2
v_gene: TRBV6-6
d_gene: TRBD1
abundance: .
CDR3aa: CASSLQGARTNGYTF
CDR3nt: TGTGCCAGCAGCCTACAGGGGGCGCGCACCAATGGCTACACCTTC

j_gene: TRBJ1-2
v_gene: TRBV11-3
d_gene: .
abundance: .
CDR3aa: CASSLSVRGYTF
CDR3nt: TGTGCCAGCAGCTTATCGGTTCGTGGCTACACCTTC

j_gene: TRBJ2-7
v_gene: TRBV6-5
d_gene: TRBD1
abundance: .
CDR3aa: CASSYLGTGGPNEQYF
CDR3nt: TGTGCCAGCAGTTACTTGGGGACAGGGGGCCCCAACGAGCAGTACTTC

j_gene: TRBJ2-7
v_gene: TRBV5-1
d_gene: .
abundance: .
CDR3aa: CASSLAGVENEQYF
CDR3nt: TGCGCCAGCAGTCTGGCAGGGGTTGAGAACGAGCAGTACTTC

j_gene: TRBJ2-3
v_gene: TRBV4-3
d_gene: .
abundance: .
CDR3aa: CASSPGLETDTQYF
CDR3nt: TGCGCCAGCAGCCCCGGACTGGAAACAGATACGCAGTATTTT

j_gene: TRBJ2-5
v_gene: TRBV9
d_gene: TRBD2
abundance: .
CDR3aa: CASSKRGLAGGPGNRETQYF
CDR3nt: TGTGCCAGCAGCAAACGAGGACTAGCGGGAGGGCCGGGGAATCGGGAGACCCAGTACTTC

j_gene: TRBJ2-7
v_gene: TRBV18
d_gene: TRBD2
abundance: once
CDR3aa: CASSPEREDFYEQYF
CDR3nt: TGTGCCAGCTCACCAGAACGGGAGGATTTCTACGAGCAGTACTTC

j_gene: TRBJ2-5
v_gene: TRBV7-8
d_gene: TRBD2
abundance: .
CDR3aa: CASSSWRTSGEETQYF
CDR3nt: TGTGCCAGCAGCTCCTGGCGTACTAGCGGAGAAGAGACCCAGTACTTC

j_gene: TRBJ2-7
v_gene: TRBV21-1
d_gene: .
abundance: .
CDR3aa: CASSNPRGTSGRSCEQYF
CDR3nt: TGTGCCAGCAGCAATCCCCGGGGAACTAGCGGGAGGTCATGCGAGCAGTACTTC

j_gene: TRBJ2-3
v_gene: TRBV11-2
d_gene: TRBD2
abundance: .
CDR3aa: CASSTRTSGRDTQYF
CDR3nt: TGTGCTAGCAGCACCAGGACTAGCGGGAGAGATACGCAGTATTTT

j_gene: TRBJ2-1
v_gene: TRBV27
d_gene: .
abundance: .
CDR3aa: CASSRFTRSYNEQFF
CDR3nt: TGTGCCAGCAGTCGCTTTACGCGGTCGTACAATGAGCAGTTCTTC

j_gene: TRBJ2-5
v_gene: TRBV4-1
d_gene: .
abundance: .
CDR3aa: CASSQQVIATQETQYF
CDR3nt: TGCGCCAGCAGCCAACAAGTCATAGCTACCCAAGAGACCCAGTACTTC

j_gene: TRBJ2-1
v_gene: TRBV18
d_gene: TRBD2
abundance: .
CDR3aa: CASSQTPSGFEQFF
CDR3nt: TGTGCCAGCTCACAAACCCCTAGCGGTTTTGAGCAGTTCTTC

j_gene: TRBJ1-3
v_gene: TRBV7-8
d_gene: TRBD1
abundance: .
CDR3aa: CASSRRTGGNLFSGNTIYF
CDR3nt: TGTGCCAGCAGCCGGAGGACAGGGGGCAATCTATTCTCTGGAAACACCATATATTTT

j_gene: TRBJ2-3
v_gene: TRBV5-1
d_gene: .
abundance: .
CDR3aa: CASKLAGISDTQYF
CDR3nt: TGCGCCAGCAAGTTGGCGGGAATCTCAGATACGCAGTATTTT

j_gene: TRBJ2-7
v_gene: TRBV7-8
d_gene: .
abundance: .
CDR3aa: CASSLTGGRSPSYF
CDR3nt: TGTGCCAGCAGCTTAACAGGTGGTCGCTCACCCTCGTACTTC

j_gene: TRBJ2-5
v_gene: TRBV2
d_gene: TRBD1
abundance: few
CDR3aa: CATNGQGASETQYF
CDR3nt: TGTGCCACCAACGGACAGGGAGCTTCAGAGACCCAGTACTTC

j_gene: TRBJ1-2
v_gene: TRBV4-1
d_gene: .
abundance: .
CDR3aa: CASSQGGANYGYTF
CDR3nt: TGCGCCAGCAGCCAAGGGGGGGCTAACTATGGCTACACCTTC

j_gene: TRBJ1-4
v_gene: TRBV7-8
d_gene: .
abundance: .
CDR3aa: CASSPEDEKLFF
CDR3nt: TGTGCCAGCAGTCCCGAGGATGAAAAACTGTTTTTT